The 30 T cell receptor beta chains given below trace back to one sample, sequenced in a study of blood T cell repertoires in COVID-19. Measured with immunoSEQ multiplex PCR; TCRdb has only the in-frame clones, and not every one. The table lists 390,000 or so clones, around 92% of them singletons. The material sequenced was peripheral blood. The source is a woman aged 25 to 39 with COVID-19, enrolled during active disease.

The chain recombines TRBV18 with TRBJ1-1; a weak D match, TRBD1 (6 bases). The V gene lost 4 bases and the J gene lost 0 bases, with 12 bases spanning the gap. CDR3 size: 15 residues. CDR1 KGHSH and CDR2 LQKENI come from the germline V gene. The CDR3 is CASSRPGVVNTEAFF. The CDR3 coding sequence is TGTGCCAGCTCACGACCAGGGGTCGTGAACACTGAAGCTTTCTTT.

This chain connects TRBV10-3 to TRBJ2-7, with TRBD1 as a possible D gene (5 bases). Germline V gene data show CDR1 as ENHRY and CDR2 as SYGVKD. This CDR3 has 14 residues. Trimming pared 0 bases from V and 6 bases from J, leaving 12 bases between. CDR3 nucleotide sequence: TGTGCCATCAGTGAGTCATGGGGCCTACTCGAGCAGTACGTC. Its translation: CAISESWGLLEQYV.

This CDR3 reads CASSEVSGVATNEKLFF. The CDR3 DNA follows: TGTGCCAGCAGTGAGGTTTCCGGAGTTGCAACTAATGAAAAACTGTTTTTT. The chain uses TRBV6-1 and TRBJ1-4; D is unclear. There are 17 residues in the CDR3. Looked up from germline, CDR1 is MNHNS and CDR2 is SASEGT. The V end was cut by 3 bases, the J end by 0 bases, with 14 bases between.

The V call is TRBV14, the J call TRBJ1-2; 8 nucleotides line up with TRBD1. Looked up from germline, CDR1 is SGHDN and CDR2 is FVKESK. J gave up 4 bases and V 4 bases, and 14 bases lay outside the gene matches. CDR3 length: 17 amino acids. CDR3 coding DNA: TGTGCCAGCAGCCCCCGTGTGACAGGGGTATTGGGCTATGGCTACACCTTC. This codes for CASSPRVTGVLGYGYTF.

The genes are TRBV10-1 and TRBJ2-7; D perhaps matches TRBD1 (6 bases). The germline V gene has CDR1 WNHNN and CDR2 SYGVQD (reference sequence). Deletions cut 4 bases from V and 2 bases from J, with 18 bases between. The CDR3 runs to 16 residues. The CDR3 bases are TGCGCCAGCAGTGTGACAGGCAGAAGTAGGACCTACGAGCAGTACGTC. This translates into CASSVTGRSRTYEQYV.

V is TRBV7-2 and J is TRBJ2-3; 7 positions match TRBD2. From germline, CDR1 is SGHTA and CDR2 FQGNSA. V lost 2 bases to trimming and J lost 2 bases; unmatched junction nucleotides: 4. The CDR3 contains 15 residues. The CDR3: CASSLTSGDTDTQYF. The CDR3 coding sequence is TGTGCCAGCAGCTTAACGAGCGGGGACACAGATACGCAGTATTTT.

This clone has only a few counts. This chain links TRBV28 with TRBJ1-3, with 7 bases aligning to TRBD1. The V gene end was trimmed by 4 bases and the J gene end by 2 bases; junction bases not matched to a gene: 8. The length of the CDR3 is 16 residues. Germline values: CDR1 MDHEN, CDR2 SYDVKM. The CDR3 spells CASSSYTGEAGNTIYF. The CDR3 coding sequence is TGTGCCAGCAGTTCATACACAGGGGAAGCTGGAAACACCATATATTTT.

The CDR3 bases are TGTGCCAGCAGCTTAAGTAGCGGGAGCGCTTACGGGGCCCAGTACTTC. It codes for CASSLSSGSAYGAQYF. The V and J genes are TRBV11-3 and TRBJ2-5, with TRBD2 matching 9 bases. CDR1 SGHNT and CDR2 YENEEA come from the germline V gene. The CDR3 extends over 16 amino acids. After removal of 2 bases from V and 9 bases from J, the junction contained 13 bases not matched to a gene. Combining the CDR3 with reference TRBV11-3 and TRBJ2-5 gives the whole variable domain EAGVVQSPRYKIIEKKQPVAFWCNPISGHNTLYWYLQNLGQGPELLIRYENEEAVDDSQLPKDRFSAERLKGVDSTLKIQPAELGDSAVYLCASSLSSGSAYGAQYFGPGTRLLVL.

The rearrangement links TRBV30 to TRBJ2-1, with a tentative D call TRBD1 (6 bases). Germline V gene data show CDR1 as GTSNPN and CDR2 as SVGIG (reference sequence). V dropped 3 bases and J dropped 8 bases, with 17 bases sitting between them. The CDR3 sequence is 14 residues long. The CDR3 here is CAWRFRGLRDEQFF. The CDR3 DNA is TGTGCCTGGAGGTTCAGGGGCCTAAGGGATGAGCAGTTCTTC. The full variable domain, rest sourced from reference TRBV30 and TRBJ2-1, is SQTIHQWPATLVQPVGSPLSLECTVEGTSNPNLYWYRQAAGRGLQLLFYSVGIGQISSEVPQNLSASRPQDRQFILSSKKLLLSDSGFYLCAWRFRGLRDEQFFGPGTRLTVL.

The chain carries TRBV29-1 and TRBJ2-3; TRBD2 is a possible D gene (5 bases). Looked up from germline, CDR1 is SQVTM and CDR2 is ANQGSEA. V was cut by 4 bases and J by 6 bases, with 11 bases left in between. CDR3 length equals 12 residues. This CDR3 is CSVGLYGDTQYF. CDR3 DNA sequence: TGCAGCGTTGGACTATATGGGGATACGCAGTATTTT.

The CDR3 reads CASSETRFRHTEAFF. DNA of the CDR3: TGTGCCAGCAGTGAGACGCGGTTCCGGCACACTGAAGCTTTCTTT. The chain recombines TRBV7-2 with TRBJ1-1; D unresolved. The CDR3 spans 15 residues. V was pared by 6 bases and J by 3 bases, with 17 bases between. Germline CDR1 is SGHTA and CDR2 is FQGNSA. The whole variable domain, filled in from reference TRBV7-2 and TRBJ1-1, reads GAGVSQSPSNKVTEKGKDVELRCDPISGHTALYWYRQSLGQGLEFLIYFQGNSAPDKSGLPSDRFSAERTGGSVSTLTIQRTQQEDSAVYLCASSETRFRHTEAFFGQGTRLTVV.

The J gene is TRBJ1-1, the V gene TRBV5-1; possible D gene TRBD1, 5 bases. CDR3 length: 14 amino acids. The germline gives CDR1 SGHRS, CDR2 YFSETQ. Trimming left V 2 bases short and J 0 bases short, with 8 bases between. This chain's CDR3 is CASSFRGMNTEAFF. The DNA of the CDR3 is TGCGCCAGCAGCTTTCGGGGGATGAACACTGAAGCTTTCTTT.

The table lists this clone with a count of one. This chain uses TRBV29-1 with TRBJ2-6; weak D call: TRBD2 (5 bases). The germline gives CDR1 SQVTM, CDR2 ANQGSEA. The CDR3 spans 14 residues. V was clipped by 6 bases and J by 4 bases, with 13 bases between them. CDR3 amino acids: CSVDSGGGANVLTF. Written as DNA, the CDR3 is TGCAGCGTAGACTCAGGCGGGGGGGCCAACGTCCTGACTTTC.

V is TRBV3-1 (or the pseudogene TRBV3-2) and J is TRBJ2-5; TRBD1 aligns across 8 bases. Germline CDR1 is LGHDT and CDR2 is YNNKEL (reference sequence). The ends lost 3 bases at V and 2 bases at J; junction bases unmatched: 11. The CDR3 totals 17 residues. CDR3 DNA sequence: TGTGCCAGCAGCCACAGGTGGACAGGGAGCAATCAAGAGACCCAGTACTTC. Encoded protein: CASSHRWTGSNQETQYF.

The V and J genes are TRBV5-1 and TRBJ2-5; TRBD2 agrees at 13 bases. Germline CDR1 reads SGHRS; CDR2 reads YFSETQ. The CDR3 covers 16 residues. The trim removed 2 bases at V and 5 bases at J, leaving 6 bases unmatched. CDR3 coding DNA: TGCGCCAGCAGCTTTACTAGCGGGGGGGCCGACGAGACCCAGTACTTC. It encodes CASSFTSGGADETQYF.

J is TRBJ1-2 and V is TRBV7-2; 10 bases map to TRBD1. This CDR3 region has 14 residues. V lost 2 bases and J lost 6; bases outside the gene matches: 3. The germline CDR1 and CDR2 sequences are SGHTA and FQGNSA. CDR3 in DNA: TGTGCCAGCAGCTTAAATGGACAGGGGGATGGCTACACCTTC. Translating it yields CASSLNGQGDGYTF.

The chain combines TRBV9 with TRBJ1-2; TRBD1 matches at 9 bases. V lost 3 bases to trimming and J lost 3 bases; unmatched junction nucleotides: 12. From germline, CDR1 is SGDLS and CDR2 YYNGEE. The CDR3 consists of 17 residues. Here the CDR3 DNA reads TGTGCCAGCAGCGCATCAACCGGGACAGGGTACGACTATGGCTACACCTTC. It yields the protein CASSASTGTGYDYGYTF.

Written as DNA, the CDR3 is TGTGCCAGCAGTTTAGACAAGAACAATGAGCAGTTCTTC. Its protein is CASSLDKNNEQFF. The rearrangement uses TRBV27 and TRBJ2-1; D is unresolved. CDR3 length: 13 residues. The ends were cut back, 2 bases at V and 5 bases at J, with 7 bases in the middle. The germline V gene has CDR1 MNHEY and CDR2 SMNVEV (reference sequence).

The chain recombines TRBV2 with TRBJ2-2; D call uncertain. The germline V gene has CDR1 SNHLY and CDR2 FYNNEI. Trimming shortened V by 5 bases and J by 6 bases, and 7 bases separated the two germline ends. This CDR3 has 12 amino acids. This CDR3 is CASSPDSGELFF. The CDR3 DNA reads TGTGCCAGCAGTCCAGATTCCGGGGAGCTGTTTTTT.

The chain carries TRBV27 and TRBJ2-1, with 7 bases matching TRBD1. This CDR3 is built from 16 residues. After removal of 6 bases from V and 2 bases from J, the junction contained 10 bases not matched to a gene. The germline V gene has CDR1 MNHEY and CDR2 SMNVEV (reference sequence). The CDR3 is CASSRRQGLAYNEQFF. The CDR3 DNA follows: TGTGCCAGCAGCCGAAGACAGGGCCTCGCCTACAATGAGCAGTTCTTC.

The chain uses TRBV24-1 and TRBJ1-1; D is perhaps TRBD1 (6 bases). Germline V gene data show CDR1 as KGHDR and CDR2 as SFDVKD. The CDR3 sequence is 15 residues long. Trimming removed 4 bases at V and 3 bases at J, with 14 bases between. The CDR3 DNA follows: TGTGCCACCAGTGAATCACCAAAGGGGGACACTGAAGCTTTCTTT. Translated, it gives CATSESPKGDTEAFF.

Turning to this clone: The junction departs from the called germline gene at one end, perhaps through a read error. The chain links TRBV7-9 to TRBJ2-3; 8 nucleotides agree with TRBD2. Germline V CDR1 and CDR2: SEHNR, FQNEAQ (reference sequence). The CDR3 loop spans 12 amino acids. DNA for the CDR3: TGTGCCAGCAGCTTAGGGCCGGGGGGGCCGAATTTT. It encodes CASSLGPGGPNF.

This chain links TRBV7-2 with TRBJ2-7; 9 nucleotides line up with TRBD1. Germline trimming cut 5 bases from V and 1 base from J; bases unmatched to any gene: 3. Per the germline V gene, CDR1 is SGHTA and CDR2 is FQGNSA. The CDR3 has 14 residues. The CDR3 DNA sequence: TGTGCCAGCAGCCCGACAGGGGGTTCCTACGAGCAGTACTTC. It codes for CASSPTGGSYEQYF.

The genes are TRBV6-5 and TRBJ2-1; no clear D. The CDR3 has 15 residues. The germline gives CDR1 MNHEY, CDR2 SVGAGI. V lost 6 bases, J lost 0 bases, and 12 bases lay in between. The CDR3 spells CASSRSIPSYNEQFF. CDR3 coding DNA: TGTGCCAGCAGCCGTAGCATTCCCTCCTACAATGAGCAGTTCTTC.

This chain connects TRBV21-1 to TRBJ2-7; TRBD1 reflects the table's D call only, with no check against the DNA. TRBV21-1 is assigned pseudogene status. There are 15 residues in the CDR3. The CDR3 region is CASSKAGTGFYEQYF. In DNA, the CDR3 is TGTGCCAGCAGCAAAGCCGGGACAGGGTTCTACGAGCAGTACTTC.

V usage is TRBV28 and J usage is TRBJ1-2; D gene unclear. Trimming took 4 bases from V and 4 from J, leaving 10 bases between them. This CDR3 spans 13 amino acids. CDR1 and CDR2 from the germline V gene are MDHEN and SYDVKM. The CDR3 sequence is CASSSSVSYGYTF. CDR3 DNA sequence: TGTGCCAGCAGTTCCTCGGTGAGCTATGGCTACACCTTC.

This clone showed up just a few times. V usage is TRBV5-4 and J usage is TRBJ2-1; TRBD2 agrees at 7 bases. The CDR3 consists of 16 residues. Losses at the gene ends were 0 bases for V and 7 bases for J; bases not matched to a gene: 10. Germline values: CDR1 SGHNT, CDR2 YYREEE (reference sequence). This chain's CDR3 is CASSLDWAGVWNEQFF. In DNA form, the CDR3 reads TGTGCCAGCAGCTTGGATTGGGCGGGAGTGTGGAATGAGCAGTTCTTC.

This clone turned up a few times. The identical CDR3 is also encoded by other nucleotide sequences in the sample. The V call is TRBV5-4, the J call TRBJ1-2; TRBD1 agrees at 7 bases. In germline, CDR1 is SGHNT, CDR2 YYREEE (reference sequence). The V and J ends lost 4 bases and 5 bases, in that order; junction bases with no gene match: 5. This CDR3 has 13 amino acids. In nucleotides, the CDR3 is TGTGCCAGCAGCCCAAGGACAGGTTATGGCTACACCTTC. Amino acid sequence: CASSPRTGYGYTF. The full variable domain, its missing parts supplied by reference TRBV5-4 and TRBJ1-2, is ETGVTQSPTHLIKTRGQQVTLRCSSQSGHNTVSWYQQALGQGPQFIFQYYREEENGRGNFPPRFSGLQFPNYSSELNVNALELDDSALYLCASSPRTGYGYTFGSGTRLTVV.

This clone was counted only a few times. This specimen includes other DNA sequences encoding the same CDR3. This chain connects TRBV7-9 to TRBJ2-7; TRBD2 aligns across 9 bases. The CDR3 contains 15 residues. Germline V gene data show CDR1 as SEHNR and CDR2 as FQNEAQ (reference sequence). Losses at the gene ends were 5 bases for V and 3 bases for J; bases not matched to a gene: 8. DNA for the CDR3: TGTGCCAGCAGCGCACCTAGCGGGGTCGTCTACGAGCAGTACTTC. Its protein is CASSAPSGVVYEQYF.

The gene calls are TRBV5-4 and TRBJ2-3; D ambiguous. Per germline, CDR1 SGHNT and CDR2 YYREEE (reference sequence). The V and J ends lost 2 bases and 1 base respectively, with 11 bases between them. The CDR3 spans 15 residues. The CDR3 loop is CASSLNGYGTDTQYF. Written as DNA, the CDR3 is TGTGCCAGCAGCTTAAACGGGTATGGCACAGATACGCAGTATTTT.